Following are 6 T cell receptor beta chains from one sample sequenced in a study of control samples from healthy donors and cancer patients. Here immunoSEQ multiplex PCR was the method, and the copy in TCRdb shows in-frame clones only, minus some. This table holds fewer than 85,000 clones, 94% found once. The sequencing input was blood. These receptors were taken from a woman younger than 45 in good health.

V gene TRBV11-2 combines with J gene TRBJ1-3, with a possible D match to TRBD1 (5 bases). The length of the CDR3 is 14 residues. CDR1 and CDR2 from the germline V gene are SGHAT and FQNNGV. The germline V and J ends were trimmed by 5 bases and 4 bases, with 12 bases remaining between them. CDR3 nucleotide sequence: TGTGCCAGCAGCCCCCGGGGGTACGGAAACACCATATATTTT. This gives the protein CASSPRGYGNTIYF.

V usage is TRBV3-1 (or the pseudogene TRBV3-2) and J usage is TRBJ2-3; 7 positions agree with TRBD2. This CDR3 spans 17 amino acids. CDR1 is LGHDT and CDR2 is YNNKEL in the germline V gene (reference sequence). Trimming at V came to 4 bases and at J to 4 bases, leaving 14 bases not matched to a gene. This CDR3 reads CASSRPRGPLASDTQYF. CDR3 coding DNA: TGTGCCAGCAGCCGCCCCCGAGGCCCACTAGCGTCAGATACGCAGTATTTT.

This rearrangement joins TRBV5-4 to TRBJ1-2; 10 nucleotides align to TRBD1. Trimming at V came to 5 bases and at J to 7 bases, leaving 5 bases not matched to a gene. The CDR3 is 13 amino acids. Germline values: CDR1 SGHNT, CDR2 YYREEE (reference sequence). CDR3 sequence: CASSTDRGPGYTF. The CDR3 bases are TGTGCCAGCAGTACCGACAGGGGGCCTGGCTACACCTTC.

The CDR3 protein is CASSVAGGPDTQYF. CDR3 coding DNA: TGTGCCAGCAGCGTAGCGGGGGGGCCAGATACGCAGTATTTT. This sequence joins TRBV9 and TRBJ2-3, with 8 bases that match TRBD2. The CDR3 runs to 14 residues. The germline V gene has CDR1 SGDLS and CDR2 YYNGEE. Losses at the gene ends were 0 bases for V and 4 bases for J; bases not matched to a gene: 1.

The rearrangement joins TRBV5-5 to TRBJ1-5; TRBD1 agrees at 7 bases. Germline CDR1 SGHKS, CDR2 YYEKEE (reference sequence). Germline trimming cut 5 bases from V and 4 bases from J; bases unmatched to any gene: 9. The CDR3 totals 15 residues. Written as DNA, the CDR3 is TGTGCCAGCAGTTACGAGGGGGCAGGGAATCAGCCCCAGCATTTT. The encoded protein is CASSYEGAGNQPQHF.

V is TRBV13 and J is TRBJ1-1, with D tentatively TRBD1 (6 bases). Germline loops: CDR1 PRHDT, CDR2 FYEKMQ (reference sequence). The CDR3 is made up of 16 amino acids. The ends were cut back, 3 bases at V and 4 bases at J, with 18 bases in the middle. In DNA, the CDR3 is TGTGCCAGCAGCTTTTCAGGGGACGGCTGGTCCACTGAAGCTTTCTTT. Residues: CASSFSGDGWSTEAFF.